The 3 T cell receptor beta chains in this list originate from one sample, sequenced in a study of tumor-infiltrating lymphocytes in oesophageal squamous cell carcinoma. Via MiXCR, TCRdb re-called the PCR reads, giving one row per CDR3 protein. There are fewer than 15,000 distinct CDR3 sequences in the sample; roughly 50% occur only once, and around 35% lies in the top ten. Sequenced material: esophageal tumor tissue. The receptor source for this set is a male donor with esophageal squamous cell carcinoma.

This chain connects TRBV7-6 to TRBJ2-1, with a tentative D call TRBD1 (7 bases). Trimming left V 3 bases short and J 6 bases short, with 15 bases between. The CDR3 is 15 amino acids. Germline assignment: CDR1 SGHVS and CDR2 FNYEAQ. The CDR3 coding sequence is TGTGCCAGCAGCTTGGGGGGACAGCGCAGCAATGAGCAGTTCTTC. Amino acids: CASSLGGQRSNEQFF.

This clonotype has just a few counts. This rearrangement joins TRBV7-2 to TRBJ2-4; a possible D gene is TRBD1 (6 bases). The CDR3 totals 13 residues. V lost 0 bases, J lost 8 bases, and 8 bases lay in between. CDR1 is SGHTA and CDR2 is FQGNSA in the germline V gene. CDR3 in amino acids: CASSLAGTHIQYF. The CDR3 bases are TGTGCCAGCAGCTTAGCTGGGACACACATTCAGTACTTC.

This clonotype was counted between two and nine times. V gene TRBV7-2 combines with J gene TRBJ2-5; TRBD2 matches 13 bases. This CDR3 comprises 17 residues. With 5 bases clipped from V and 6 bases from J, the junction kept 12 bases outside the gene matches. CDR1 is SGHTA and CDR2 is FQGNSA in the germline V gene. The CDR3 spells CASSQGLAGTVGKTQYF. In DNA form, the CDR3 reads TGTGCCAGCAGCCAGGGACTAGCGGGAACAGTCGGGAAGACCCAGTACTTC.